Following are 11 T cell receptor beta chains from one sample sequenced in a study of blood T cell repertoires in COVID-19 (dated by TCRdb to 2018 to 2020). The library relied on the immunoSEQ multiplex PCR assay. This immuneACCESS table, as held by TCRdb, lists in-frame sequences with V and J called but not all clones. Of the missing ones, under half trace to an unresolved V gene in checked studies; the others have no known cause. The sample includes 150,000 to 200,000 clones, with about 86% observed a single time. The ten largest account for less than 20% of the sample. Sequencing input: peripheral blood. The receptors were gathered from a woman at least 80 years old with acute or convalescent COVID-19.

The chain recombines TRBV15 with TRBJ2-5; D is uncertain. The germline V gene encodes CDR1 LNHNV and CDR2 YYDKDF (reference sequence). Trimming left V 4 bases short and J 4 bases short, with 7 bases between. The CDR3 runs to 12 residues. CDR3 in amino acids: CATSIFPETQYF. The CDR3 nucleotides are TGTGCCACCAGCATATTTCCAGAGACCCAGTACTTC.

The chain couples TRBV2 to TRBJ1-5, with 7 positions matching TRBD1. The CDR3 totals 15 residues. Trimming cost V 5 bases and J 4 bases; bases outside gene matches: 8. Germline-derived CDR1 and CDR2 are SNHLY and FYNNEI. DNA of the CDR3: TGTGCCAGCAGTCAAGACAGGGCTAAAAATCAGCCCCAGCATTTT. Its translation: CASSQDRAKNQPQHF. Full variable domain (remainder filled in from reference TRBV2 and TRBJ1-5): EPEVTQTPSHQVTQMGQEVILRCVPISNHLYFYWYRQILGQKVEFLVSFYNNEISEKSEIFDDQFSVERPDGSNFTLKIRSTKLEDSAMYFCASSQDRAKNQPQHFGDGTRLSIL.

The rearrangement uses TRBV7-6 and TRBJ2-2; no reliable D call. V was pared by 1 base and J by 6 bases, with 6 bases between. CDR3 size: 13 residues. Germline V gene data show CDR1 as SGHVS and CDR2 as FNYEAQ. Here the CDR3 DNA reads TGTGCCAGCAGCTTAGGAGATGCCGGGGAGCTGTTTTTT. Protein sequence: CASSLGDAGELFF.

This chain connects TRBV24-1 to TRBJ2-1, with TRBD1 matching over 7 bases. Germline CDR1 is KGHDR and CDR2 is SFDVKD. V lost 7 bases to trimming and J lost 10 bases; unmatched junction nucleotides: 6. The CDR3 consists of 12 residues. In DNA, the CDR3 is TGTGCCACCAGGGGAATGACAGGGGAGCAGTTCTTC. This sequence encodes CATRGMTGEQFF.

The chain couples TRBV5-5 to TRBJ1-2, with unresolved D. Germline CDR1 and CDR2: SGHKS and YYEKEE (reference sequence). V dropped 6 bases and J dropped 5 bases, with 11 bases sitting between them. The CDR3 is 12 amino acids. CDR3 protein: CASTRHEYGYTF. The CDR3 DNA reads TGTGCCAGCACACGACATGAGTATGGCTACACCTTC.

The chain has TRBV19 and TRBJ1-2; 11 bases are shared with TRBD1. The CDR3 is made up of 16 amino acids. Germline CDR1 and CDR2: LNHDA and SQIVND (reference sequence). V was clipped by 0 bases and J by 2 bases; unmatched bases: 2. The DNA for the CDR3 is TGTGCCAGTAGTATAGAAGGGACAGGGGGGAACTATGGCTACACCTTC. Amino acids: CASSIEGTGGNYGYTF.

This chain connects TRBV7-3 to TRBJ2-3; 8 nucleotides match TRBD2. J was trimmed by 1 base and V by 3 bases; bases with no gene match: 3. Germline CDR1 SGHTA, CDR2 FQGTGA. The CDR3 sequence is 15 residues long. CDR3 sequence reads: CASSFSGAGTDTQYF. Here the CDR3 DNA reads TGTGCCAGCAGCTTTAGCGGGGCCGGCACAGATACGCAGTATTTT.

The chain uses TRBV6-6 and TRBJ1-4; D ambiguous. The length of the CDR3 is 13 residues. Germline V gene sequence: CDR1 MNHNY, CDR2 SVGAGI (reference sequence). Between the trimmed V and J ends, which lost 8 bases and 5 bases, there was a span of 12 bases. Written as DNA, the CDR3 is TGTGCCAGCTCCCTCGGGAGAAATGAAAAACTGTTTTTT. It is translated as CASSLGRNEKLFF.

This clone was found once. The chain recombines TRBV28 with TRBJ1-1; maybe TRBD1 (5 bases). Germline V gene lookup returns CDR1 MDHEN and CDR2 SYDVKM. This CDR3 comprises 13 residues. V was shortened by 4 bases and J by 1 base, with 7 bases between the two germline ends. For the CDR3, the DNA is TGTGCCAGCAGTTGGGACTCGAACACTGAAGCTTTCTTT. This sequence encodes CASSWDSNTEAFF.

The chain couples TRBV7-8 to TRBJ2-2; tentatively, D is TRBD1 (5 bases). The germline V gene encodes CDR1 SGHVS and CDR2 FQNEAQ. The length of the CDR3 is 15 residues. Trimming shortened V by 1 base and J by 3 bases, and 9 bases separated the two germline ends. The CDR3 loop reads CASSLGGADTGELFF. CDR3 sequence (DNA): TGTGCCAGCAGCTTAGGGGGCGCGGACACCGGGGAGCTGTTTTTT. Full variable domain (missing parts from reference TRBV7-8 and TRBJ2-2): GAGVSQSPRYKVAKRGQDVALRCDPISGHVSLFWYQQALGQGPEFLTYFQNEAQLDKSGLPSDRFFAERPEGSVSTLKIQRTQQEDSAVYLCASSLGGADTGELFFGEGSRLTVL.

The chain couples TRBV19 to TRBJ1-5; D is perhaps TRBD1 (5 bases). V lost 2 bases and J lost 9, with 23 bases in between. The CDR3 has 17 amino acids. The germline gives CDR1 LNHDA, CDR2 SQIVND (reference sequence). The CDR3 sequence is CASSIRLRGGDLRPQHF. Written as DNA, the CDR3 is TGTGCCAGTAGTATAAGGCTGCGTGGGGGGGACTTGAGGCCCCAGCATTTT.